This TCR beta chain was sequenced in a study of cytomegalovirus exposure and HLA in healthy donors. Study as a whole: Falling in the Caucasian-associated ancestry cluster were about four fifths of 398 genotyped donors. General study results and limits: Because they were indistinguishable, some V segments, including TRBV6-2 and TRBV6-3, were excluded. Associated with cytomegalovirus, according to the listing, were 170 or so TCR beta chains.

60 Vbeta and 13 Jbeta primers were used in PCR. Profiled with immunoSEQ multiplex PCR; TCRdb holds only in-frame clones, not every one. The table shows around 150,000 clones, with about two thirds occurring only once. This clone has more than one count but fewer than ten. The antigen is undetermined. V was pared by 5 bases and J by 1 base, with 9 bases of the junction left unmatched. This CDR3 has 16 residues. The germline V gene has CDR1 MNHEY and CDR2 SMNVEV (reference sequence). The sample consisted of PBMCs. J is TRBJ1-1 and V is TRBV27, with TRBD1 identical over 8 bases. This TCR was sampled from a woman aged 18-29 years in good health and CMV-seropositive. DNA of the CDR3: TGTGCCAGCAGTCTACTACCCGGGACAGGGAACACTGAAGCTTTCTTT. Protein sequence: CASSLLPGTGNTEAFF.